One sample yielded the 17 T cell receptor beta chains listed below, sequenced in a study of blood T cell repertoires in COVID-19. Sequenced by immunoSEQ multiplex PCR; TCRdb stores in-frame clones only, minus some. The top ten clones hold approximately 1.7% of a sample with around 88,000 clones, 85% to 95% of them seen once. The sample consisted of peripheral blood. Receptors originate from a man aged 55 to 70 with acute or convalescent COVID-19.

This clone was picked up one time. The chain has TRBV25-1 and TRBJ2-5; weak D call: TRBD2 (5 bases). The CDR3 covers 15 residues. Trimming left V 7 bases short and J 4 bases short, with 19 bases between. Germline lookup yields CDR1 MGHDK and CDR2 SYGVNS. The CDR3 nucleotides are TGTGCCAGCACCCCCACCGGAGAGGGCGGAGAGACCCAGTACTTC. Translating it yields CASTPTGEGGETQYF.

The CDR3: CASSLDELAGGLNEQFF. CDR3 coding DNA: TGTGCCAGCAGCTTAGACGAGCTGGCGGGAGGGCTGAATGAGCAGTTCTTC. The chain is built from TRBV11-2 and TRBJ2-1; 9 nucleotides agree with TRBD2. V gave up 0 bases and J gave up 7 bases; unmatched junction bases: 10. The CDR3 is 17 amino acids. Per the germline V gene, CDR1 is SGHAT and CDR2 is FQNNGV.

The sample holds one count of this clone. The CDR3 DNA follows: TGTGCCAGTAGGGGCAGCTCTGGGGCCAACGTCCTGACTTTC. It encodes CASRGSSGANVLTF. The genes are TRBV19 and TRBJ2-6, with D hard to call. The CDR3 totals 14 residues. Looked up from germline, CDR1 is LNHDA and CDR2 is SQIVND (reference sequence). Trimming stripped 6 bases from V and 0 bases from J, with 6 bases between.

This clone has only one observation. The V and J genes are TRBV28 and TRBJ1-5; D not certain. V lost 8 bases to trimming and J lost 2 bases, with 10 bases between them. Per germline, CDR1 MDHEN and CDR2 SYDVKM. The CDR3 consists of 13 residues. This chain's CDR3 is CASLDRGNQPQHF. The DNA of the CDR3 is TGTGCCAGCTTGGATCGGGGCAATCAGCCCCAGCATTTT.

The J gene is TRBJ2-3, the V gene TRBV5-1, with D perhaps matching TRBD2 (5 bases). The V end lost 7 bases, the J end lost 2 bases, and 14 bases lay between the germline ends. Germline-derived CDR1 and CDR2 are SGHRS and YFSETQ. CDR3 size: 14 residues. The CDR3 is CASSWASPTDTQYF. The CDR3 DNA sequence: TGCGCCAGCTCGTGGGCTAGCCCCACAGATACGCAGTATTTT.

The genes are TRBV4-3 and TRBJ1-1; D is possibly TRBD1 (6 bases). The germline CDR1 and CDR2 sequences are LGHNA and YSLEER. Trimming took 4 bases from V and 7 from J, leaving 16 bases between them. The CDR3 covers 14 residues. CDR3 protein: CASSRHNREGEAFF. The CDR3 DNA reads as TGCGCCAGCAGCCGACATAACAGGGAGGGTGAAGCTTTCTTT.

J is TRBJ1-1 and V is TRBV25-1; 10 bases match TRBD1. Losses at the gene ends were 3 bases for V and 3 bases for J; bases not matched to a gene: 7. This CDR3 is built from 16 residues. Germline V lookup: CDR1 MGHDK, CDR2 SYGVNS. For the CDR3, the DNA is TGTGCCAGCAGTGAGGGGACAGGGGTGTTGGACACTGAAGCTTTCTTT. Protein product: CASSEGTGVLDTEAFF.

Only a few counts were recorded for this clone. The chain links TRBV7-2 to TRBJ2-1; D is undetermined. The CDR3 has 13 amino acids. The germline V gene has CDR1 SGHTA and CDR2 FQGNSA. Trimming took 0 bases from V and 5 from J, leaving 5 bases between them. The CDR3 is CASSLAVNNEQFF. The CDR3 DNA follows: TGTGCCAGCAGCTTAGCTGTCAACAATGAGCAGTTCTTC.

The CDR3 protein is CASSLAGSSYEQYF. DNA of the CDR3: TGTGCCAGCAGCTTAGCAGGGTCGAGCTACGAGCAGTACTTC. The rearrangement links TRBV11-3 to TRBJ2-7; maybe TRBD1 (5 bases). CDR1 is SGHNT, CDR2 YENEEA, per germline. The germline V and J ends were trimmed by 1 base and 3 bases, with 10 bases remaining between them. This CDR3 is built from 14 residues.

The chain carries TRBV12-1 and TRBJ1-5; the table gives TRBD1 as D, unverified against the DNA. TRBV12-1 is classified as a pseudogene. The CDR3 sequence is 18 residues long. This CDR3 reads CASRKGPRQNDSNQPQHF. CDR3 nucleotide sequence: TGTGCCAGCAGGAAGGGTCCCCGACAGAATGATAGCAATCAGCCCCAGCATTTT.

This clone was recorded once. The chain carries TRBV28 and TRBJ2-3; D is ambiguous. Germline V gene data show CDR1 as MDHEN and CDR2 as SYDVKM. The CDR3 extends over 13 amino acids. Trimming stripped 3 bases from V and 8 bases from J, with 12 bases between. This CDR3 is CASSFASPVTQYF. DNA for the CDR3: TGTGCCAGCAGTTTTGCGAGCCCCGTTACGCAGTATTTT.

The chain is built from TRBV11-2 and TRBJ2-7, with D perhaps TRBD2 (6 bases). This CDR3 spans 17 amino acids. Germline loops: CDR1 SGHAT, CDR2 FQNNGV. CDR3 loop: CASSLDRVFRGNATGEV. The CDR3 nucleotides are TGTGCCAGCAGCTTAGATCGAGTGTTCCGGGGAAACGCTACGGGGGAGGTC.

A word on this clone: Other nucleotide sequences in the sample specify the same CDR3. The chain couples TRBV6-5 to TRBJ2-3, with D unclear. This CDR3 comprises 14 residues. The V end was cut by 6 bases, the J end by 1 base, with 11 bases between. CDR1 is MNHEY, CDR2 SVGAGI, per germline. DNA of the CDR3: TGTGCCAGCAGAGCCGGCCTAGGCACAGATACGCAGTATTTT. Protein: CASRAGLGTDTQYF.

The CDR3 protein is CASSQEGMGGYEQYF. DNA for the CDR3: TGTGCCAGCAGCCAAGAGGGGATGGGCGGGTACGAGCAGTACTTC. The gene calls are TRBV3-1 (or the pseudogene TRBV3-2) and TRBJ2-7, with D possibly matching TRBD2 (5 bases). CDR3 length: 15 residues. Germline values: CDR1 LGHDT, CDR2 YNNKEL (reference sequence). V lost 0 bases to trimming and J lost 4 bases, with 13 bases between them.

This chain joins TRBV28 and TRBJ2-4; 10 positions match TRBD2. The V gene end was trimmed by 5 bases and the J gene end by 0 bases; junction bases not matched to a gene: 13. The CDR3 is 19 amino acids. CDR1 is MDHEN and CDR2 is SYDVKM in the germline V gene. As DNA, the CDR3 is TGTGCCAGCAGTAACCCCCGGACTAGCGGAGCTCTAGCCAAAAACATTCAGTACTTC. Translated: CASSNPRTSGALAKNIQYF.

CDR3 DNA: TGTGCCAGCTCCCGAGGTGAGACCCAGTACTTC. This translates into CASSRGETQYF. This sequence joins TRBV18 and TRBJ2-5; D gene unclear. The germline V gene has CDR1 KGHSH and CDR2 LQKENI. V shed 6 bases and J shed 5 bases, with 7 bases lying between them. The CDR3 has 11 residues. Filled out from reference TRBV18 and TRBJ2-5, the complete variable domain reads NAGVMQNPRHLVRRRGQEARLRCSPMKGHSHVYWYRQLPEEGLKFMVYLQKENIIDESGMPKERFSAEFPKEGPSILRIQQVVRGDSAAYFCASSRGETQYFGPGTRLLVL.

This chain joins TRBV10-3 and TRBJ2-7; 7 bases are a match to TRBD2. The CDR3 totals 17 residues. With V trimmed by 2 bases and J by 1 base, 11 bases remained unmatched. Germline V CDR1 and CDR2: ENHRY, SYGVKD. The CDR3 nucleotides are TGTGCCATCAGTGAGCCCGGGGGGATGGGGGGATCCTACGAGCAGTACTTC. It codes for CAISEPGGMGGSYEQYF.